A few counts support the clone carrying this T cell receptor (beta chain). What it binds is unknown. This entry comes from a study of cytomegalovirus exposure and HLA in healthy donors. Study-wide background: Among about 179 million T cells, an earlier analysis found 117 million unique TCR beta sequences.

Study outcomes and limitations: Reports credit the classifier with highly specific, highly sensitive diagnosis of cytomegalovirus status. Exclusion as indistinguishable affected some V segments, including TRBV6-2 and TRBV6-3. Cytomegalovirus association was listed for around 180 TCR beta chains.

13 Jbeta primers and 60 Vbeta primers were used for the PCR. Assay used: immunoSEQ multiplex PCR; TCRdb lists only in-frame clones, some missing. The sample contains some 170,000 clones, roughly a tenth of which appear only once. Between the trimmed V and J ends, which lost 1 base and 1 base, there was a span of 13 bases. The CDR3 is 16 residues long. Germline V CDR1 and CDR2: SGHAT, FQDESV (reference sequence). The receptor was isolated from a woman aged 30 to 39 in good health and CMV-seropositive. Sequenced input: PBMCs. The genes are TRBV11-1 and TRBJ1-1; possibly TRBD1 for D (6 bases). The chain's CDR3 is CASSLGRGRGNTEAFF. CDR3 in DNA: TGTGCCAGCAGCTTAGGTCGCGGCAGGGGGAACACTGAAGCTTTCTTT.